A single sample is the source of the 17 T cell receptor beta chains below, sequenced in a study of T cell repertoires in cytomegalovirus infection. From the reads, TCRdb called clonotypes with MiXCR, one entry per CDR3 protein. The sample includes hundreds of thousands of distinct CDR3 sequences, 31% of them seen just once. Antigens for these TCRs are unknown. Material: cultured CD8+ T cells from PBMCs, obtained from culture after CMV antigen stimulation. The receptor source for this set is a human donor in good health (CMV status not recorded). Some clones in this sample may be carry-over from other donors' samples.

In regard to this clonotype: The junction does not match germline at one end; this may be a read error. The chain carries TRBV27 and TRBJ2-3; 8 bases are shared with TRBD1. Germline assignment: CDR1 MNHEY and CDR2 SMNVEV (reference sequence). CDR3 size: 17 residues. For the CDR3, the DNA is TGTGCCAGCACTTTACCCACAACAGGGGGTGGGATAGATACGCAGTATTTT. It codes for CASTLPTTGGGIDTQYF.

For the CDR3, the DNA is TGTGCCAGCAGCCAGAGAGAGCGAAAAAACATTCAGTACTTC. Translated: CASSQRERKNIQYF. This chain joins TRBV14 and TRBJ2-4; D is ambiguous. Germline assignment: CDR1 SGHDN and CDR2 FVKESK. This CDR3 region has 14 residues. Deletions cut 3 bases from V and 4 bases from J, with 10 bases between.

The genes are TRBV7-6 and TRBJ1-4; a possible D gene is TRBD1 (6 bases). The CDR3 extends over 14 amino acids. V lost 6 bases, J lost 4 bases, and 12 bases lay in between. Germline V gene lookup returns CDR1 SGHVS and CDR2 FNYEAQ. CDR3 coding DNA: TGTGCCAGCAGTCAGACAGGATTTAATGAAAAACTGTTTTTT. The encoded protein is CASSQTGFNEKLFF.

This clonotype was found a few times. The genes are TRBV28 and TRBJ1-5, with 9 positions matching TRBD1. CDR1 and CDR2 (germline): MDHEN, SYDVKM. V shed 0 bases, J shed 5 bases, and the junction held 8 bases outside the gene matches. This CDR3 contains 17 residues. DNA of the CDR3: TGTGCCAGCAGTTTATGGGGACAGGGACCGGGCGATCAGCCCCAGCATTTT. This translates into CASSLWGQGPGDQPQHF.

The sample holds a few counts of this clonotype. The chain combines TRBV7-9 with TRBJ2-1; 14 bases are a match to TRBD2. J lost 8 bases, V lost 5 bases, and 11 bases had no gene match. The germline gives CDR1 SEHNR, CDR2 FQNEAQ (reference sequence). The CDR3 is 17 residues long. The CDR3 sequence is CASSRTSGGIGRYEQFF. The DNA of the CDR3 is TGTGCCAGCAGCCGGACTAGCGGGGGGATCGGTCGGTATGAGCAGTTCTTC.

This clonotype has a count of ten or more. The V and J genes are TRBV7-6 and TRBJ2-2; unclear D gene. V lost 3 bases to trimming and J lost 7 bases, with 12 bases between them. The CDR3 sequence is 14 residues long. The V gene's germline CDR1 is SGHVS and CDR2 FNYEAQ. The CDR3 region has the DNA TGTGCCAGCAGCTTGGACGACTCGGGCGGGGAGCTGTTTTTT. Amino acid sequence: CASSLDDSGGELFF.

This clonotype was seen at least ten times. The rearrangement joins TRBV27 to TRBJ2-1; 11 bases match TRBD1. V trimming: 6 bases; J trimming: 8 bases; junction bases outside the gene matches: 9. Germline CDR1 MNHEY, CDR2 SMNVEV (reference sequence). This CDR3 has 15 residues. The CDR3 DNA sequence: TGTGCCAGCAGACCCGGGACAGGGGGTCCTCATGAGCAGTTCTTC. Protein: CASRPGTGGPHEQFF.

This chain uses TRBV6-1 with TRBJ2-3; 10 nucleotides align to TRBD2. The CDR3 runs 16 residues. V shed 4 bases and J 2 bases; nucleotides not matched to a gene: 6. CDR1 and CDR2 (germline): MNHNS, SASEGT. CDR3 sequence (DNA): TGTGCCAGCAGTGCGATACTAGCGGGGCTCACAGATACGCAGTATTTT. Protein: CASSAILAGLTDTQYF.

The CDR3, as DNA: TGTGCCAGCATCCGCAGAGGGGAGGGCGGGGAGACCCAGTACTTC. This encodes CASIRRGEGGETQYF. The chain couples TRBV6-2 or TRBV6-3 to TRBJ2-5; 7 positions match TRBD2. Germline assignment: CDR1 MNHEY and CDR2 SVGEGT. J gave up 5 bases and V 7 bases, and 13 bases lay outside the gene matches. The CDR3 extends over 15 amino acids.

The V and J genes are TRBV5-6 and TRBJ2-1; D is unclear. The V gene lost 4 bases and the J gene lost 9 bases, with 14 bases spanning the gap. This CDR3 contains 13 residues. Germline assignment: CDR1 SGHDT and CDR2 YYEEEE. CDR3 in DNA: TGTGCCAGCAGCCCCGGGCCCAGTCCTGAGCAGTTCTTC. Translated: CASSPGPSPEQFF.

This chain joins TRBV3-1 and TRBJ2-7; D remains unclear. The germline V and J ends were trimmed by 1 base and 1 base, with 11 bases remaining between them. Germline V gives CDR1 LGHDT, CDR2 YNNKEL (reference sequence). The CDR3 is 15 residues long. The chain's CDR3 is CASSQVASISYEQYF. CDR3 nucleotide sequence: TGTGCCAGCAGCCAAGTCGCTAGTATTTCCTACGAGCAGTACTTC.

The CDR3 protein is CASSPRDPQVPNYGYTF. The CDR3 nucleotides are TGTGCCAGCAGCCCCCGGGACCCGCAGGTACCTAACTATGGCTACACCTTC. V is TRBV14 and J is TRBJ1-2; maybe TRBD1 (5 bases). The germline V gene encodes CDR1 SGHDN and CDR2 FVKESK. V lost 4 bases and J lost 0, with 18 bases in between. CDR3 size: 17 residues.

The rearrangement uses TRBV7-8 and TRBJ1-2; TRBD1 matches 7 bases. From germline, CDR1 is SGHVS and CDR2 FQNEAQ. CDR3 length: 15 residues. The V segment lost 1 base and the J segment 4 bases; nucleotides outside the gene matches: 6. The CDR3 protein is CASSLGGGIIYGYTF. Written as DNA, the CDR3 is TGTGCCAGCAGCTTAGGAGGGGGCATAATCTATGGCTACACCTTC.

The chain combines TRBV6-5 with TRBJ2-1, with 7 bases aligning to TRBD2. This CDR3 is 15 amino acids long. The germline CDR1 and CDR2 sequences are MNHEY and SVGAGI. V shed 6 bases and J 0 bases; nucleotides not matched to a gene: 5. CDR3 loop: CASRTSTSSYNEQFF. CDR3 sequence (DNA): TGTGCCAGCAGGACTAGCACGAGCTCCTACAATGAGCAGTTCTTC.

This clonotype appeared once. The rearrangement joins TRBV29-1 to TRBJ1-2; D possibly corresponds to TRBD1 (5 bases). The CDR3 is made up of 15 amino acids. V was shortened by 5 bases and J by 3 bases, with 19 bases between the two germline ends. CDR1 SQVTM and CDR2 ANQGSEA come from the germline V gene. The CDR3 nucleotides are TGCAGCGTTCCTGGGACGGCCGGAGGGTACTATGGCTACACCTTC. Translated, it gives CSVPGTAGGYYGYTF.

Regarding this clonotype: Just one base apart from a much larger clone, this may be a read error. J is TRBJ2-3 and V is TRBV7-9; the D gene is possibly TRBD2 (6 bases). CDR3 size: 12 residues. Germline CDR1 SEHNR, CDR2 FQNEAQ (reference sequence). This chain's CDR3 is CACSYSGDTQYF. The CDR3, as DNA: TGTGCCTGCAGCTACAGCGGGGATACGCAGTATTTT.

There are many counts of this clonotype. The chain has TRBV12-3 or TRBV12-4 and TRBJ2-1; 8 bases align to TRBD1. There are 13 residues in the CDR3. V dropped 6 bases and J dropped 8; count of bases not matched to a gene: 6. CDR3 sequence (DNA): TGTGCCAGCAGCCCGACAGGGGAACATGAGCAGTTCTTC. It specifies CASSPTGEHEQFF.